This T cell receptor (beta chain) was identified during a study of blood T cell repertoires in COVID-19 (TCRdb year 2020). In the study overall: The collaborator samples originated in the United States, Italy and Spain and spanned the acute and convalescent phases of COVID-19. The prospective study material was composed of cDNA or gDNA derived from T cells, B-cell-depleted T cells, or PBMCs. The dataset comprised deeply sampled blood TCRbeta repertoires from subjects exposed to, actively infected with, or recovered from COVID-19. The repertoires were made available in a free public database intended to serve as a resource for research on the immune response to SARS-CoV-2. The samples were drawn from the first 160 participants of the ongoing ImmuneRACE study and from 950 to 1,500 subjects provided by 6 global collaborators. The sample metadata nearly always contained a de-identified subject ID, COVID-19 status, age in years and sex. Where available, HLA class I and class II types were obtained from metadata supplied by the sample provider rather than from assay-based typing. What the study reported, not specific to this receptor: The amount of clinical and demographic metadata varied by source and participant and was provided uncurated.

TCRbeta CDR3 regions were amplified from genomic DNA by means of the immunoSEQ Assay, a bias-controlled multiplex PCR. Per the source publication's procedure: The number of nucleated cells in each sample was estimated from the amplification of reference gene primers within the assay. To quantify the absolute abundance of each unique TCRbeta CDR3 rearrangement, sequence reads were collapsed and filtered. Productive Simpson clonality was computed per sample as the square root of Simpson's diversity index over productive rearrangements. What TCRdb holds here is the immuneACCESS table cut down to in-frame rearrangements. Part of the clones is not present; checked against another copy, under half of the missing clones reflect an unresolved V gene, and the others are unexplained. The V and J calls and clone size are taken from that table; D and trimming were inferred from the DNA. Across this sample there are 18,000 or so clones, with about 81% seen only once. 11% to 15% of the sample comes from the top ten.

Worth noting for this clone: Its antigen is not yet known. Base qualities are not provided; no much larger clone lies one nucleotide away.

Each collaborating institution followed its own protocols to collect whole blood in K2EDTA tubes. For TCRbeta analysis, collaborators shipped samples as frozen whole blood, isolated PBMCs, or DNA extracted from either of those sample types. CDR3 length: 16 amino acids, cysteine to phenylalanine. Only the CDR3 region is kept as DNA, spanning 48 bases read in frame from base 1. CDR1 and CDR2 were assigned from the germline V gene (reference sequence) as LNHNV and YYDKDF. The V end gives up 3 bases and the J end 0 bases, leaving 5 bases in the junction not matched to a gene. Sequenced material: peripheral blood. The receptor chain draws on TRBV15 and TRBJ2-3; TRBD1 aligns with 8 central bases. The receptor was isolated from a man aged 40-55 years with active or convalescent COVID-19. The sequenced DNA is TGTGCCACCAGCAGTGAAACAGGGGGTAGCACAGATACGCAGTATTTT. Protein translation: CATSSETGGSTDTQYF.